The T cell receptor (beta chain) described here comes from a study of CD8 T cells in ankylosing spondylitis. Overall study results and limits: Some motif variants were previously reported in reactive arthritis synovial fluid and blood. Clones that were linked to disease were CD8+ and were relatively rare in peripheral blood.

V lost 3 bases to trimming and J lost 6 bases, with 17 bases between them. Looked up from germline, CDR1 is SQVTM and CDR2 is ANQGSEA. CDR3 size: 14 residues. To note about this clonotype: What it recognizes is unknown.

TCRdb passed the 5' RACE reads through MiXCR, listing each CDR3 protein once. The sample lists 150,000 to 200,000 distinct CDR3 sequences; about 18% were seen once. The specimen sequenced was blood, either unsorted or a sorted T cell fraction (not recorded which). This receptor was obtained from a male donor with ankylosing spondylitis or in good health (not recorded which). The V gene is TRBV29-1, the J gene TRBJ1-1, with D tentatively TRBD1 (6 bases). Here the CDR3 DNA reads TGCAGCGTTGATGTTGCCAGGGGAGTTCCTGAAGCTTTCTTT. This sequence encodes CSVDVARGVPEAFF.